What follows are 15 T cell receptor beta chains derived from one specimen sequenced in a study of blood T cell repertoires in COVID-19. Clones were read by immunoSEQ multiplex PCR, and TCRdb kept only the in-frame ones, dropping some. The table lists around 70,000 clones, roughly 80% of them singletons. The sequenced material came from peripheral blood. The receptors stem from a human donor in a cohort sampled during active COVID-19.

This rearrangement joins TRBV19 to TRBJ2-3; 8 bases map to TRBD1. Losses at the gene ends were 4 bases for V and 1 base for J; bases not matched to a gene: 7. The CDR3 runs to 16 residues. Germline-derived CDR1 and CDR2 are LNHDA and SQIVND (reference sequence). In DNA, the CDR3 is TGTGCCAGTAGTACCGGACAGGGAGGAGGCACAGATACGCAGTATTTT. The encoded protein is CASSTGQGGGTDTQYF.

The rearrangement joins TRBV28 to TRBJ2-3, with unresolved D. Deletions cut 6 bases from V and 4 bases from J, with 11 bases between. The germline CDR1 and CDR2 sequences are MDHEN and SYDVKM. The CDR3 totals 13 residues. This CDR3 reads CASSLSGADTQYF. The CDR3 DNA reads TGTGCCAGCAGCCTTTCGGGTGCAGATACGCAGTATTTT.

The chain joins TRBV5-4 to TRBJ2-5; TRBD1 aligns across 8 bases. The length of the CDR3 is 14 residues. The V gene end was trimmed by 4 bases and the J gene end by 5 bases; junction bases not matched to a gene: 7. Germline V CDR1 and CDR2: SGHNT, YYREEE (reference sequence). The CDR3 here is CASSPRTGLETQYF. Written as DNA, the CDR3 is TGTGCCAGCAGCCCACGGACAGGGTTGGAGACCCAGTACTTC.

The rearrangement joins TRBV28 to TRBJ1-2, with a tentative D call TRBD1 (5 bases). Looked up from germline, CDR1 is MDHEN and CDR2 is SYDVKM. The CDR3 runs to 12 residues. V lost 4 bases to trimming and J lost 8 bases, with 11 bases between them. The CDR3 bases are TGTGCCAGCAGTTCGAACAGGAAAGGCTACACCTTC. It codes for CASSSNRKGYTF.

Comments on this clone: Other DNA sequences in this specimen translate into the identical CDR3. The CDR3 DNA follows: TGCGCCAGCAGCCAAGGACTAGCGGGGGACCAAGAGACCCAGTACTTC. Protein: CASSQGLAGDQETQYF. V usage is TRBV4-3 and J usage is TRBJ2-5; the match to TRBD2 covers 12 bases. Germline CDR1 is LGHNA and CDR2 is YSLEER. The CDR3 spans 16 residues. V lost 1 base, J lost 0 bases, and 0 bases stayed unmatched.

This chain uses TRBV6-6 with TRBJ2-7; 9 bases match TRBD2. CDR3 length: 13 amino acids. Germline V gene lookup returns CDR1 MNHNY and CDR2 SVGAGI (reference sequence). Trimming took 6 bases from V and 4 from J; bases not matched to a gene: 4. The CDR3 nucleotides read TGTGCCAGCAGCAAAGGACTAGCGTACGAGCAGTACTTC. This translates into CASSKGLAYEQYF.

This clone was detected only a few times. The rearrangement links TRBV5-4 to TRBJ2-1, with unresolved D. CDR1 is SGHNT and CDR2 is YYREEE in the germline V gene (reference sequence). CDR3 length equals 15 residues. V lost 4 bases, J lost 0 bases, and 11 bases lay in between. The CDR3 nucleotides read TGTGCCAGCAGCCCGAGCGCGAGCTCCTACAATGAGCAGTTCTTC. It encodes CASSPSASSYNEQFF.

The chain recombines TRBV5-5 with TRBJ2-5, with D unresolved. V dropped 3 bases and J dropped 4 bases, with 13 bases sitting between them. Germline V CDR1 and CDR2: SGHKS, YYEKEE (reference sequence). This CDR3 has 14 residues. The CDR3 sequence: CASSSYNAPETQYF. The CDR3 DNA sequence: TGTGCCAGCAGCTCCTATAACGCCCCAGAGACCCAGTACTTC.

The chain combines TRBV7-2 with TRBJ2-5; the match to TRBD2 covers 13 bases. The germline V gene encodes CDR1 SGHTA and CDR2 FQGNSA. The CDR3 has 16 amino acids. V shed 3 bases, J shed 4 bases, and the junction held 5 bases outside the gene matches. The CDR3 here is CASSFPWTSGRETQYF. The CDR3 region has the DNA TGTGCCAGCAGCTTCCCATGGACTAGCGGGAGAGAGACCCAGTACTTC. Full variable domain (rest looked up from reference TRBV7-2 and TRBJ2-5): GAGVSQSPSNKVTEKGKDVELRCDPISGHTALYWYRQSLGQGLEFLIYFQGNSAPDKSGLPSDRFSAERTGGSVSTLTIQRTQQEDSAVYLCASSFPWTSGRETQYFGPGTRLLVL.

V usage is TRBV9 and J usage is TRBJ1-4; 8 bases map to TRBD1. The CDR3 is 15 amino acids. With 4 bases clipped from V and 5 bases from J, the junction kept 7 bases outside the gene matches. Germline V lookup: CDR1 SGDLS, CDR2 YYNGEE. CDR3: CASSPRTGQNEKLFF. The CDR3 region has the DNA TGTGCCAGCAGCCCTCGGACAGGGCAGAATGAAAAACTGTTTTTT.

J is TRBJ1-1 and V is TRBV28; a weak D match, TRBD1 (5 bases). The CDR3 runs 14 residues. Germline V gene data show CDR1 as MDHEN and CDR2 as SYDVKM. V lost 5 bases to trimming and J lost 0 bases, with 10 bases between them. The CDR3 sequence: CASSGGDLNTEAFF. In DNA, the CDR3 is TGTGCCAGCAGTGGGGGGGATTTGAACACTGAAGCTTTCTTT. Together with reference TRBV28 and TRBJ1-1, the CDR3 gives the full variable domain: DVKVTQSSRYLVKRTGEKVFLECVQDMDHENMFWYRQDPGLGLRLIYFSYDVKMKEKGDIPEGYSVSREKKERFSLILESASTNQTSMYLCASSGGDLNTEAFFGQGTRLTVV.

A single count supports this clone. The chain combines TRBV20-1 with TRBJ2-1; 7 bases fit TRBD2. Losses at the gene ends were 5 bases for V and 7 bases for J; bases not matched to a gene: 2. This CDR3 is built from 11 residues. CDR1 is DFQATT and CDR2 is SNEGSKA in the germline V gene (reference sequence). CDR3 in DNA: TGCAGTGCTTGGGGGGGGAATGAGCAGTTCTTC. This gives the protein CSAWGGNEQFF.

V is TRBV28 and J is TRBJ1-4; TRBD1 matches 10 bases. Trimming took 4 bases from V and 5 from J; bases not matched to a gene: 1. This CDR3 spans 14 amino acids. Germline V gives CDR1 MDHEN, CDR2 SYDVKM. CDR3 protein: CASSSGQGNEKLFF. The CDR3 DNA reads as TGTGCCAGCAGTTCGGGACAGGGGAATGAAAAACTGTTTTTT.

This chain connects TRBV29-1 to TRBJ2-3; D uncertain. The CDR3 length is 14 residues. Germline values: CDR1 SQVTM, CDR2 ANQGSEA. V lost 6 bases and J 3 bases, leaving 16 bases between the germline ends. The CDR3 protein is CSVSGVVVTDTQYF. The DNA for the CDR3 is TGCAGCGTCTCAGGTGTGGTGGTTACAGATACGCAGTATTTT.

The CDR3 DNA reads as TGTGCCAGCAGCCCAGAGGGAGGGCTAATCTATGGCTACACCTTC. Amino acid sequence: CASSPEGGLIYGYTF. The V call is TRBV7-9, the J call TRBJ1-2; D is ambiguous. Germline lookup yields CDR1 SEHNR and CDR2 FQNEAQ (reference sequence). CDR3 length equals 15 residues. Between the trimmed V and J ends, which lost 5 bases and 4 bases, there was a span of 17 bases. The entire variable domain, with the rest obtained from reference TRBV7-9 and TRBJ1-2, is as follows: DTGVSQNPRHKITKRGQNVTFRCDPISEHNRLYWYRQTLGQGPEFLTYFQNEAQLEKSRLLSDRFSAERPKGSFSTLEIQRTEQGDSAMYLCASSPEGGLIYGYTFGSGTRLTVV.